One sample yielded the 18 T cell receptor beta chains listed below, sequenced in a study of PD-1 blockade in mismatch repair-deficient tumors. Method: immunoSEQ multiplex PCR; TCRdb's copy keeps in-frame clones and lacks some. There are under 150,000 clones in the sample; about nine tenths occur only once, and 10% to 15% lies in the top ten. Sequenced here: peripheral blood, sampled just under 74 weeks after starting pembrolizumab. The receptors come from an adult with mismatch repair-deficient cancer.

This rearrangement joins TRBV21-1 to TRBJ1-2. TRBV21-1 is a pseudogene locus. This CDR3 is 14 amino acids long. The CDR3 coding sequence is TGTGCCAGCAGCAAAGGTGTTTTGAACTATGGCTACACCTTC. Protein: CASSKGVLNYGYTF.

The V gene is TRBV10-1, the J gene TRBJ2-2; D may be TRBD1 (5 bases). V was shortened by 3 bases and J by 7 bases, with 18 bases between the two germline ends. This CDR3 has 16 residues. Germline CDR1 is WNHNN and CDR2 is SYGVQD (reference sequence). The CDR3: CASSDRTNFRDGELFF. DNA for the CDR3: TGCGCCAGCAGTGATAGGACAAATTTCCGTGACGGGGAGCTGTTTTTT.

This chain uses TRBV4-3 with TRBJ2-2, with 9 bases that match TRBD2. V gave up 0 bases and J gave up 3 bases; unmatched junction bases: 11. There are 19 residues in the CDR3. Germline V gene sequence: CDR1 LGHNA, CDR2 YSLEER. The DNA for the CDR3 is TGCGCCAGCAGCCAAGAAACCAGAGGACTAGCGCCATACACCGGGGAGCTGTTTTTT. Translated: CASSQETRGLAPYTGELFF.

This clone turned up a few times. The CDR3: CASSPKPGPYEQYF. As DNA, the CDR3 is TGTGCCAGCTCCCCTAAGCCGGGACCCTACGAGCAGTACTTC. The chain has TRBV18 and TRBJ2-7; D tentatively reads TRBD1 or TRBD2 (5 bases each). Trimming stripped 6 bases from V and 2 bases from J, with 14 bases between. Looked up from germline, CDR1 is KGHSH and CDR2 is LQKENI. The CDR3 is made up of 14 amino acids.

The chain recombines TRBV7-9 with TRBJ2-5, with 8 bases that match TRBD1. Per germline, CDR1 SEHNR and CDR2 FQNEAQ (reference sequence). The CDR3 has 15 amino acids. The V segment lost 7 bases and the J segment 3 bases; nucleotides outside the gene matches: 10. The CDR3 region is CASKYQGAREETQYF. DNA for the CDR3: TGTGCCAGCAAATACCAGGGGGCGCGAGAAGAGACCCAGTACTTC.

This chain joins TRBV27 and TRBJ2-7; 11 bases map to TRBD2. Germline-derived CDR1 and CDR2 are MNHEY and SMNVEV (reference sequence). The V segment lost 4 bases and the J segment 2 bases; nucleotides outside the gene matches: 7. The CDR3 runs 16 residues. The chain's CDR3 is CASSSLTSGGAYEQYF. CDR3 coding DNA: TGTGCCAGCAGTTCTCTCACTAGCGGGGGAGCCTACGAGCAGTACTTC.

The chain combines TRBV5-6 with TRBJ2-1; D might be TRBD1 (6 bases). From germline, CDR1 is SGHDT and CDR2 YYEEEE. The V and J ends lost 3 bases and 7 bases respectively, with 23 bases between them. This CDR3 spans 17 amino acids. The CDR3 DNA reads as TGTGCCAGCAGCTGGCGGCATGGGCTTGGGGACAAAAATGAGCAGTTCTTC. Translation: CASSWRHGLGDKNEQFF.

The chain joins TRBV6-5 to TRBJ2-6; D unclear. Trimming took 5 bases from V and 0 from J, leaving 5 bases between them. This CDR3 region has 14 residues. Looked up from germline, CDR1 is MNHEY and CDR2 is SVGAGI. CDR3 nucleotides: TGTGCCAGCAGTGAACTCTCTGGGGCCAACGTCCTGACTTTC. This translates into CASSELSGANVLTF.

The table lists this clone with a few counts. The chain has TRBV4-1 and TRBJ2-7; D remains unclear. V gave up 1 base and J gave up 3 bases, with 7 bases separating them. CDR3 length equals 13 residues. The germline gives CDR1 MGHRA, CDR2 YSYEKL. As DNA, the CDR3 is TGCGCCAGCAGCCAAGTCAGGAACTACGAGCAGTACTTC. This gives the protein CASSQVRNYEQYF.

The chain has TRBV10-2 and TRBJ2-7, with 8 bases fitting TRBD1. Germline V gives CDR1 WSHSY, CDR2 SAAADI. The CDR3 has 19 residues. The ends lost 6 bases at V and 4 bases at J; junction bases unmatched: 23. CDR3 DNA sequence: TGCGCCAGCAGAGGATCCGAGGGACAGGCCCTTCCCGGGGGTTACGAGCAGTACTTC. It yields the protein CASRGSEGQALPGGYEQYF.

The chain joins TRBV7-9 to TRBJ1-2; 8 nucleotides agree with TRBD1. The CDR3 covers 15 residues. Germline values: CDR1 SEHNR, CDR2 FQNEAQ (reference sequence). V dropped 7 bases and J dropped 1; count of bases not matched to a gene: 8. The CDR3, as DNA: TGTGCCAGCACCGGGACAGGCCTTCTTAACTATGGCTACACCTTC. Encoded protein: CASTGTGLLNYGYTF.

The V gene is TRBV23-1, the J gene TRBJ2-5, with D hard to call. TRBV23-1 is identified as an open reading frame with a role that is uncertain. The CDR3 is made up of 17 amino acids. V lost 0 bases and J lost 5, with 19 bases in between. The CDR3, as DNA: TGCGCCAGCAGTCAATCGGGCCAGGTAGGGCCCCGGGAGACCCAGTACTTC. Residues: CASSQSGQVGPRETQYF.

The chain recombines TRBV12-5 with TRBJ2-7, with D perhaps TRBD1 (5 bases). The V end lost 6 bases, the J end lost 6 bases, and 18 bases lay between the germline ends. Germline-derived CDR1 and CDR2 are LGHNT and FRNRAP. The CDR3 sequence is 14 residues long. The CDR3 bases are TGTGCTAGTGGACTCGACAGTTTCTCGGGCGAGCAGTACTTC. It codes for CASGLDSFSGEQYF.

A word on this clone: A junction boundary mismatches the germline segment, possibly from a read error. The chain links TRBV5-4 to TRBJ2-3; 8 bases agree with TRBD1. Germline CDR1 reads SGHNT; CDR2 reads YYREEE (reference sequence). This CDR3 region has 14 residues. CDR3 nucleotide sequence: TGCGCCAGCAGCCAAGTGCAGGGGGCTGATACGCAGTATTTT. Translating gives CASSQVQGADTQYF.

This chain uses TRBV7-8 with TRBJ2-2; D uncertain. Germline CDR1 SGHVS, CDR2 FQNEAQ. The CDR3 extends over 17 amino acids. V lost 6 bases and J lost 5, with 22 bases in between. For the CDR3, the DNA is TGTGCCAGCAGAGCCCCCCGGGCAGGTGTCGGAACCGGGGAGCTGTTTTTT. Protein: CASRAPRAGVGTGELFF.

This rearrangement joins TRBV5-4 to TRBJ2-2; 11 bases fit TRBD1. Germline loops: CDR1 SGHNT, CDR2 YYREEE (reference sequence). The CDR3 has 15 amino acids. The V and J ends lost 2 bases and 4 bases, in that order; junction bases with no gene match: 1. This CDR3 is CASSFGTGGTGELFF. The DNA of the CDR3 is TGTGCCAGCAGCTTCGGGACAGGGGGCACCGGGGAGCTGTTTTTT. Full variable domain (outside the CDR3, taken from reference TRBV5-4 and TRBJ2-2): ETGVTQSPTHLIKTRGQQVTLRCSSQSGHNTVSWYQQALGQGPQFIFQYYREEENGRGNFPPRFSGLQFPNYSSELNVNALELDDSALYLCASSFGTGGTGELFFGEGSRLTVL.

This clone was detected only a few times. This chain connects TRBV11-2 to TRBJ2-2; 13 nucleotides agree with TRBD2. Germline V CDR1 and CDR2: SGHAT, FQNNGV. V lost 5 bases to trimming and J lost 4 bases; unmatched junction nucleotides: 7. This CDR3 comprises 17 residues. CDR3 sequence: CASSALGLAGSTGELFF. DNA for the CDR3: TGTGCCAGCAGCGCCTTGGGACTAGCGGGAAGCACCGGGGAGCTGTTTTTT.

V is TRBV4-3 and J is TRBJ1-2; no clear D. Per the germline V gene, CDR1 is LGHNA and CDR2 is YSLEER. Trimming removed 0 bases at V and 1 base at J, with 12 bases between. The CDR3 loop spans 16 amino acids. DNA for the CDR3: TGCGCCAGCAGCCAAGATTCACCGTCAATTAACTATGGCTACACCTTC. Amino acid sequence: CASSQDSPSINYGYTF.